This T cell receptor (beta chain) was recovered during a study of CD8 T cells in Susac syndrome. Study at large: Among the Susac syndrome patients sequenced, six had active disease and under ten were in remission.

RNA was extracted with the RNeasy kit, and a quantity of about 0.45 to 1 ug was reverse transcribed using random hexamers. TCRdb recomputed calls from the immunoSEQ multiplex PCR reads with MiXCR, one row per CDR3 protein. Here the sample spans 170,000 or so distinct CDR3 sequences, approximately 94% being singletons. General study findings and limits: Clonal expansion was not observed in the Susac syndrome CD4+ T cell repertoires. The study acknowledged a relatively small number of individuals in its TCR sequencing and HLA analysis.

V was shortened by 1 base and J by 2 bases, with 9 bases between the two germline ends. This CDR3 contains 15 residues. Germline-derived CDR1 and CDR2 are LGHDT and YNNKEL (reference sequence). Details on this clonotype: Its antigen is unknown.

The source material was CD4+ T cells from PBMCs. V and J are TRBV3-1 and TRBJ1-5, with D tentatively TRBD1 (5 bases). The sequence was obtained from a human donor with Susac syndrome. The CDR3 DNA is TGTGCCAGCAGCCAAGGGGGAGGGGGCAATCAGCCCCAGCATTTT. Translation gives CASSQGGGGNQPQHF.